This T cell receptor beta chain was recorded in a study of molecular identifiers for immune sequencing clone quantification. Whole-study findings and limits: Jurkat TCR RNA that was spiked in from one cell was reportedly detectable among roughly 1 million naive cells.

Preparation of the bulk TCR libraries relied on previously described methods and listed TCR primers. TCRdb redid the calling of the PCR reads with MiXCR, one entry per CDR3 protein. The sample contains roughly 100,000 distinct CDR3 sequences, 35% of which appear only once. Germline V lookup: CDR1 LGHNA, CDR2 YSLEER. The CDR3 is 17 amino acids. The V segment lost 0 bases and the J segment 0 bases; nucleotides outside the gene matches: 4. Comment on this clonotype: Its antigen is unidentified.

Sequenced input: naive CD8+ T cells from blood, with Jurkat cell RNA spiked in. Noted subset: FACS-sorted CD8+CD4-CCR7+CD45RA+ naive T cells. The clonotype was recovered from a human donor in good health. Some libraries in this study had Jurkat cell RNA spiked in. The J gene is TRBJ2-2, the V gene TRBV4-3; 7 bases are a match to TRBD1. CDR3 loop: CASSQETGLANTGELFF. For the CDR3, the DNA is TGCGCCAGCAGCCAAGAGACAGGGCTCGCGAACACCGGGGAGCTGTTTTTT.